The 15 T cell receptor beta chains listed next were all sequenced from one sample in a study of monozygotic twins with cystic fibrosis. TCRdb's copy holds only in-frame clones and misses some; the assay was immunoSEQ multiplex PCR. The repertoire holds some 31,000 clones, with approximately 80% as singletons. Sequencing was performed on blood. The source is a girl under 10 years old with cystic fibrosis.

This sequence joins TRBV7-6 and TRBJ1-5; maybe TRBD1 (6 bases). This CDR3 has 14 amino acids. Germline CDR1 SGHVS, CDR2 FNYEAQ. The DNA for the CDR3 is TGTTCTGTCTCAGGGGCAGCGAGCAATCAGCCCCAGCATTTT. It specifies CSVSGAASNQPQHF.

The V call is TRBV2, the J call TRBJ1-1; 10 bases fit TRBD1. The CDR3 runs 13 residues. The germline V gene has CDR1 SNHLY and CDR2 FYNNEI. Trimming took 6 bases from V and 5 from J; bases not matched to a gene: 3. This CDR3 is CASSPGQGTEAFF. The CDR3 bases are TGTGCCAGCAGCCCGGGACAGGGGACTGAAGCTTTCTTT.

This clone occurred a few times. The chain carries TRBV6-6 and TRBJ1-2, with D perhaps TRBD1 (6 bases). CDR3 length equals 14 residues. Trimming took 6 bases from V and 4 from J, leaving 15 bases between them. Germline CDR1 reads MNHNY; CDR2 reads SVGAGI (reference sequence). CDR3 bases: TGTGCCAGCAGGCACAGGGTGTTGGGCTATGGCTACACCTTC. It is translated as CASRHRVLGYGYTF.

The J gene is TRBJ1-5, the V gene TRBV5-5; no firm D call. The CDR3 is 12 amino acids. Germline V gives CDR1 SGHKS, CDR2 YYEKEE (reference sequence). The V and J ends lost 0 bases and 5 bases respectively, with 3 bases between them. CDR3 loop: CASSLDDQPQHF. The CDR3 DNA is TGTGCCAGCAGCTTGGATGATCAGCCCCAGCATTTT.

The genes are TRBV19 and TRBJ1-2; a weak D match, TRBD1 (5 bases). Looked up from germline, CDR1 is LNHDA and CDR2 is SQIVND (reference sequence). With 8 bases removed from V and 3 bases from J, the gap between germline ends came to 13 bases. This CDR3 spans 13 amino acids. CDR3 region: CASSQGVDYGYTF. The CDR3 nucleotides read TGTGCCAGTTCTCAGGGAGTCGACTATGGCTACACCTTC.

The chain uses TRBV2 and TRBJ2-1; TRBD1 or TRBD2 may be the D gene (6 bases each). CDR1 is SNHLY, CDR2 FYNNEI, per germline. This CDR3 contains 14 residues. The V and J ends lost 4 bases and 6 bases respectively, with 13 bases between them. The CDR3 coding sequence is TGTGCCAGCAGTGTGGTCAGGGGAGGCAATGAGCAGTTCTTC. Encoded protein: CASSVVRGGNEQFF.

The chain recombines TRBV13 with TRBJ1-1; unclear D gene. CDR1 and CDR2 (germline): PRHDT, FYEKMQ (reference sequence). The CDR3 is made up of 14 amino acids. V was shortened by 0 bases and J by 1 base, with 6 bases between the two germline ends. CDR3 sequence: CASSLGAENTEAFF. In DNA, the CDR3 is TGTGCCAGCAGCTTAGGCGCAGAGAACACTGAAGCTTTCTTT.

This clone was seen more than once but under ten times. V usage is TRBV2 and J usage is TRBJ1-2; 10 bases line up with TRBD1. This CDR3 is built from 15 residues. With 4 bases clipped from V and 6 bases from J, the junction kept 8 bases outside the gene matches. In germline, CDR1 is SNHLY, CDR2 FYNNEI. The CDR3 here is CASSGTGGVGNGYTF. The DNA of the CDR3 is TGTGCCAGCAGTGGGACAGGGGGAGTAGGGAATGGCTACACCTTC.

V and J are TRBV6-6 and TRBJ1-4, with D unresolved. Trimming stripped 7 bases from V and 0 bases from J, with 9 bases between. The germline V gene has CDR1 MNHNY and CDR2 SVGAGI (reference sequence). The CDR3 spans 14 residues. CDR3 protein: CASMRAATNEKLFF. The CDR3 DNA follows: TGTGCCAGCATGAGGGCTGCAACTAATGAAAAACTGTTTTTT.

The chain carries TRBV30 and TRBJ2-2, with TRBD1 matching 11 bases. The ends lost 5 bases at V and 5 bases at J; junction bases unmatched: 4. The V gene's germline CDR1 is GTSNPN and CDR2 SVGIG (reference sequence). The CDR3 has 14 residues. The CDR3 DNA is TGTGCCTGGGCCGGGACAGGGGGGACCGGGGAGCTGTTTTTT. Residues: CAWAGTGGTGELFF.

A few counts support this clone. V and J are TRBV18 and TRBJ1-1; 7 bases align to TRBD1. The CDR3 has 14 residues. Trimming took 6 bases from V and 4 from J; bases not matched to a gene: 8. Germline loops: CDR1 KGHSH, CDR2 LQKENI. CDR3: CASSQGGLSTEAFF. CDR3 bases: TGTGCCAGCTCCCAGGGGGGCTTAAGCACTGAAGCTTTCTTT.

V is TRBV30 and J is TRBJ2-1; TRBD1 might be the D (6 bases). This CDR3 comprises 13 residues. Trimming took 0 bases from V and 8 from J, leaving 11 bases between them. CDR1 and CDR2 (germline): GTSNPN, SVGIG (reference sequence). The CDR3 sequence: CAWSVIQGYEQFF. CDR3 bases: TGTGCCTGGAGTGTAATACAGGGATATGAGCAGTTCTTC. The whole variable domain, filled in from reference TRBV30 and TRBJ2-1, reads SQTIHQWPATLVQPVGSPLSLECTVEGTSNPNLYWYRQAAGRGLQLLFYSVGIGQISSEVPQNLSASRPQDRQFILSSKKLLLSDSGFYLCAWSVIQGYEQFFGPGTRLTVL.

This clone was detected once. The V and J genes are TRBV18 and TRBJ1-6, with TRBD1 matching over 7 bases. V was clipped by 5 bases and J by 4 bases; unmatched bases: 11. CDR1 and CDR2 from the germline V gene are KGHSH and LQKENI. The CDR3 sequence is 17 residues long. The CDR3 DNA is TGTGCCAGCTCAGGCCAAAGCACAGGGGTTTATAATTCACCCCTCCACTTT. This codes for CASSGQSTGVYNSPLHF.

This clone was seen a handful of times. This sequence joins TRBV2 and TRBJ2-2, with D unclear. The V gene's germline CDR1 is SNHLY and CDR2 FYNNEI. V was pared by 6 bases and J by 7 bases, with 12 bases between. The CDR3 spans 13 residues. The CDR3 spells CASSLRWNGELFF. CDR3 in DNA: TGTGCCAGCAGCCTACGTTGGAACGGGGAGCTGTTTTTT. Looking up the rest from reference TRBV2 and TRBJ2-2 gives the full variable domain: EPEVTQTPSHQVTQMGQEVILRCVPISNHLYFYWYRQILGQKVEFLVSFYNNEISEKSEIFDDQFSVERPDGSNFTLKIRSTKLEDSAMYFCASSLRWNGELFFGEGSRLTVL.

V gene TRBV5-1 combines with J gene TRBJ2-3, with TRBD1 matching 7 bases. Germline assignment: CDR1 SGHRS and CDR2 YFSETQ. This CDR3 comprises 14 residues. The junction had 1 base not matched to a gene; V was cut back by 3 bases and J by 0 bases. The CDR3 loop is CASSSGQSTDTQYF. The CDR3 DNA sequence: TGCGCCAGCAGCTCGGGACAGAGCACAGATACGCAGTATTTT.